The clone carrying this TCR beta chain turned up a few times. The source of the sample is a study of blood T cells in healthy people across ages. The CDR3 is 16 amino acids. The V segment lost 1 base and the J segment 6 bases; nucleotides outside the gene matches: 9. The germline V gene encodes CDR1 SGDLS and CDR2 YYNGEE. Per-sample PBMC isolation yielded at least 7 million cells. Through a sample-barcoded 5' primer and a J-beta primer mix, a second PCR was run for about 7 to 12 cycles. TCRdb re-analysed the 5' RACE reads in MiXCR, keeping a single row per CDR3 protein. This table holds 650,000 to 800,000 distinct CDR3 sequences, under 55% found once.

The clonotype was recovered from a man aged 55 to 70 in good health. The rearrangement joins TRBV9 to TRBJ1-2; TRBD1 agrees at 10 bases. Sequenced sample: blood. The CDR3 is CASSVKVDRGMDGYTF. In DNA form, the CDR3 reads TGTGCCAGCAGCGTAAAAGTGGACAGGGGGATGGATGGCTACACCTTC. Full variable domain (outside the CDR3, taken from reference TRBV9 and TRBJ1-2): DSGVTQTPKHLITATGQRVTLRCSPRSGDLSVYWYQQSLDQGLQFLIQYYNGEERAKGNILERFSAQQFPDLHSELNLSSLELGDSALYFCASSVKVDRGMDGYTFGSGTRLTVV.